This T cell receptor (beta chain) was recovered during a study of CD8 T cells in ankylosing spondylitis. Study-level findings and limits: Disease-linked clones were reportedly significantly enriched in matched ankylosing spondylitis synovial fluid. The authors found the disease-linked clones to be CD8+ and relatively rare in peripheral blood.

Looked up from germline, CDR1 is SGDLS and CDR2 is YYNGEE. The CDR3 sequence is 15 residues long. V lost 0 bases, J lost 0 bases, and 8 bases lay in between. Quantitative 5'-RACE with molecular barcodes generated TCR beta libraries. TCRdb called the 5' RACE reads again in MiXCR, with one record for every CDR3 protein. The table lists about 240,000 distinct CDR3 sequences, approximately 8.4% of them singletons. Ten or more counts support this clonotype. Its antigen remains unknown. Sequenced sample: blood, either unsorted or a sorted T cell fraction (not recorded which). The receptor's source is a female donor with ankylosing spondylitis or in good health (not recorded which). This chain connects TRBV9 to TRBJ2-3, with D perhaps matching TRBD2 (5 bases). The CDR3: CASSVAGGSTDTQYF. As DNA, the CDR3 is TGTGCCAGCAGCGTAGCAGGCGGGAGCACAGATACGCAGTATTTT.